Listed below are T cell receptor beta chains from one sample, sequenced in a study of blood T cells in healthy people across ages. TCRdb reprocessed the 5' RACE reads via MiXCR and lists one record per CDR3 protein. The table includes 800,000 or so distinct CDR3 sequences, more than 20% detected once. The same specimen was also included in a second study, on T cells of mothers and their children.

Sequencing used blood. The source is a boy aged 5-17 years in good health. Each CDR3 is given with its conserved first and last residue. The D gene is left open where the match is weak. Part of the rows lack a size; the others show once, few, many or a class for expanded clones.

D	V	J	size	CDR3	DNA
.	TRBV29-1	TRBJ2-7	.	CSVVDGYEQYF	TGCAGCGTTGTGGACGGCTACGAGCAGTACTTC
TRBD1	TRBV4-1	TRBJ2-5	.	CASSQGYTGARETQYF	TGCGCCAGCAGCCAGGGATACACAGGGGCCAGGGAGACCCAGTACTTC
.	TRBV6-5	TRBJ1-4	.	CASSWTGQPEKLFF	TGTGCCAGCAGTTGGACCGGACAGCCCGAAAAACTGTTTTTT
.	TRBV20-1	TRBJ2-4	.	CSASGENIQYF	TGCAGTGCTAGTGGGGAGAACATTCAGTACTTC
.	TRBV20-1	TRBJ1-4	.	CSASPGVDEKLFF	TGCAGTGCTAGCCCAGGGGTGGATGAAAAACTGTTTTTT
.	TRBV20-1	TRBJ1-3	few	CAVKLSGNTIYF	TGTGCCGTAAAACTCTCTGGAAACACCATATATTTT
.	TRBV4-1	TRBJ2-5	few	CASSQESPSYQETQYF	TGCGCCAGCAGCCAAGAAAGTCCCTCGTACCAAGAGACCCAGTACTTC
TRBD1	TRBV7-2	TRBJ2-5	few	CASSLGTGGGLQETQYF	TGTGCCAGCAGCTTAGGGACAGGGGGCGGCCTTCAAGAGACCCAGTACTTC
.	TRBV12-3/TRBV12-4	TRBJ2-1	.	CASGTTTPQFF	TGTGCCAGCGGCACTACGACACCCCAGTTCTTC
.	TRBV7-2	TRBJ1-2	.	CASRTLGLGLDGYTF	TGTGCCAGCCGTACCCTGGGATTGGGGCTGGATGGCTACACCTTC
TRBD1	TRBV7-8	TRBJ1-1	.	CASSLGARTGNRNTEAFF	TGTGCCAGCAGCTTAGGGGCCCGGACAGGGAACAGGAACACTGAAGCTTTCTTT
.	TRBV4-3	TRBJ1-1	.	CASSQSGWGLNTEAFF	TGCGCCAGCAGCCAGTCCGGCTGGGGGTTGAACACTGAAGCTTTCTTT
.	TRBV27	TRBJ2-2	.	CASRGGSGELFF	TGTGCCAGCAGGGGTGGGTCCGGGGAGCTGTTTTTT
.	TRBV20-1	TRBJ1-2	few	CSAGMMGSRYYGYTF	TGCAGTGCCGGAATGATGGGCTCGAGGTACTATGGCTACACCTTC
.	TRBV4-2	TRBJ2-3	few	CASSQEARGVDTQYF	TGTGCCAGCAGCCAAGAGGCGCGCGGGGTAGATACGCAGTATTTT
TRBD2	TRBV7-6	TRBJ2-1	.	CASSSTAGRQHEQFF	TGTGCCAGCAGCTCAACAGCGGGGCGCCAACATGAGCAGTTCTTC
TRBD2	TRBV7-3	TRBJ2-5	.	CASSSLPWTSAEETQYF	TGTGCCAGCAGCTCCTTACCCTGGACTAGCGCCGAAGAGACCCAGTACTTC
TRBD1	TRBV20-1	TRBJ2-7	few	CSAPGQGFIGAYEQYF	TGCAGTGCTCCGGGACAGGGCTTTATCGGAGCCTACGAGCAGTACTTC
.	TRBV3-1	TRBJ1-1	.	CASSQAAAANTEAFF	TGTGCCAGCAGCCAAGCAGCGGCGGCAAACACTGAAGCTTTCTTT
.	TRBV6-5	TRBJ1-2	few	CASSPGRNPNYGYTF	TGTGCCAGCAGTCCGGGGCGAAACCCTAACTATGGCTACACCTTC
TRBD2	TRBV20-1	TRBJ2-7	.	CSAGGLAGAYEQYF	TGCAGTGCAGGGGGACTAGCGGGAGCTTACGAGCAGTACTTC
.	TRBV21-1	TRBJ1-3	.	CASSRPGNTIYF	TGTGCCAGCAGCCGCCCAGGAAACACCATATATTTT
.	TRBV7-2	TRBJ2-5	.	CASSLWTEETQYF	TGTGCCAGCAGCTTATGGACGGAAGAGACCCAGTACTTC
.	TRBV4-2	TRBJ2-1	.	CASSQTWTGTSLYNEQFF	TGTGCCAGCAGCCAAACCTGGACAGGAACTAGCCTCTACAATGAGCAGTTCTTC
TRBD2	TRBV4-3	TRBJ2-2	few	CASSQDDIRTSGMQELFF	TGCGCCAGCAGCCAAGATGATATCAGGACTAGCGGGATGCAGGAGCTGTTTTTT
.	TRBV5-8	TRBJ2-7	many	CASSLNIGGSYEQYF	TGTGCCAGCAGCTTAAACATCGGCGGATCCTACGAGCAGTACTTC
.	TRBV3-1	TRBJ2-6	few	CASRGTGANVLTF	TGTGCCAGCAGAGGGACTGGGGCCAACGTCCTGACTTTC
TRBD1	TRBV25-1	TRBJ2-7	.	CASSESPGQGYEQYF	TGTGCCAGCAGTGAATCACCGGGACAGGGTTACGAGCAGTACTTC
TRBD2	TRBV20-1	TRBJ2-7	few	CSARLTSGISEQYF	TGCAGTGCTAGATTGACTAGCGGGATTAGCGAGCAGTACTTC
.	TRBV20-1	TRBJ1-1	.	CSATKGAGTENTEAFF	TGCAGTGCTACGAAGGGCGCGGGAACGGAGAACACTGAAGCTTTCTTT
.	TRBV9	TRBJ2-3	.	CASSVDKDTQYF	TGTGCCAGCAGCGTAGATAAAGATACGCAGTATTTT
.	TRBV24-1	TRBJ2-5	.	CATSSKVWETQYF	TGTGCCACCAGTTCCAAGGTGTGGGAGACCCAGTACTTC
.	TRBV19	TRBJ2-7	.	CATSTGYDEQYF	TGTGCCACTTCGACAGGATATGACGAGCAGTACTTC
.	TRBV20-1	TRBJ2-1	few	CSARDQNEQFF	TGCAGTGCTAGAGATCAGAATGAGCAGTTCTTC
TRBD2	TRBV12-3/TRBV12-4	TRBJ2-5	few	CASSGTSSYQETQYF	TGTGCCAGCAGCGGGACTAGCTCGTACCAAGAGACCCAGTACTTC
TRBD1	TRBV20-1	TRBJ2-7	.	CSARDHRGRLYEQYF	TGCAGTGCTAGAGATCACAGGGGGCGCCTCTACGAGCAGTACTTC
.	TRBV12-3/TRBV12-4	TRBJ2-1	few	CASSPRPDSSYNEQFF	TGTGCCAGCAGTCCCCGCCCGGACAGCTCCTACAATGAGCAGTTCTTC
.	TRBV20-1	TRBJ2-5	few	CSAAEAWETQYF	TGCAGTGCGGCCGAGGCTTGGGAGACCCAGTACTTC
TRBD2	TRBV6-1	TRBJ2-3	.	CASSEGPSGSLTDTQYF	TGTGCCAGCAGTGAAGGCCCTAGCGGGAGTCTCACAGATACGCAGTATTTT
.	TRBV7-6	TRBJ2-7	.	CASSLDGFEQYF	TGTGCCAGCAGTCTGGACGGGTTCGAGCAGTACTTC
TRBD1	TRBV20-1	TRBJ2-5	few	CSARDGTGEETQYF	TGCAGTGCTAGAGACGGGACAGGGGAAGAGACCCAGTACTTC
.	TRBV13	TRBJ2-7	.	CASSSAGTGQPYEQYF	TGTGCCAGCAGCTCCGCAGGAACAGGACAACCCTACGAGCAGTACTTC